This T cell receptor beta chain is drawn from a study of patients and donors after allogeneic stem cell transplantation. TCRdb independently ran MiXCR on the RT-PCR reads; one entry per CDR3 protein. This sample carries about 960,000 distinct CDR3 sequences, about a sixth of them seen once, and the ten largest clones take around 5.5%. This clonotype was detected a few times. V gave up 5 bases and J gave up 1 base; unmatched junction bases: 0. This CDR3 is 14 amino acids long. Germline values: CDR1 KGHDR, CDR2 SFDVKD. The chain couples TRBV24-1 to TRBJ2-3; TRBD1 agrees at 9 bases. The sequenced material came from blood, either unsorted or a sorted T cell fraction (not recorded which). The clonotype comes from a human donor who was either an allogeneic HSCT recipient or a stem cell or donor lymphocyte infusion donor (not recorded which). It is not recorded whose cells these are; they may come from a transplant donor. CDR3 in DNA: TGTGCCACCAGTGGGGACAGGGGCACAGATACGCAGTATTTT. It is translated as CATSGDRGTDTQYF.